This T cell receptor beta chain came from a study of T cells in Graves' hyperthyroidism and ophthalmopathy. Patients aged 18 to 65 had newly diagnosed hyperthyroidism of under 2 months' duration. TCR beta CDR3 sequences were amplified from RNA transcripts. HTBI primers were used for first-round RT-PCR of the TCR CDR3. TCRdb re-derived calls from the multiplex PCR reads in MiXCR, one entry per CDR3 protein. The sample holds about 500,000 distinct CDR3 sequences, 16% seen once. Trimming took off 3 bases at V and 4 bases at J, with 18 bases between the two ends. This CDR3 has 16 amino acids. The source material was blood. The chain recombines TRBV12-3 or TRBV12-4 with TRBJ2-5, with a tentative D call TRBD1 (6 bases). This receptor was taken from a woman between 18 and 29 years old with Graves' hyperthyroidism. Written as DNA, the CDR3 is TGTGCCAGCAGTTTTCTGGGGGCAGAAGGGGGAGAGACCCAGTACTTC. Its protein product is CASSFLGAEGGETQYF.